These 30 T cell receptor beta chains originate from one sample sequenced in a study of T cell responses to AZD1222 COVID-19 vaccine. TCRdb's table, derived via immunoSEQ multiplex PCR, lists solely in-frame clones and lacks some. The sample lists 100,000 to 150,000 clones, over 75% occurring once. The sample in question was peripheral blood, obtained on day 0 of AZD1222 vaccination. The receptors come from an adult in good health.

In this sample, this clone turned up once. The genes are TRBV2 and TRBJ2-7; 8 bases match TRBD2. Germline trimming cut 4 bases from V and 3 bases from J; bases unmatched to any gene: 11. This CDR3 is built from 16 residues. CDR1 is SNHLY and CDR2 is FYNNEI in the germline V gene. CDR3 DNA: TGTGCCAGCAGTGGGGGGAAGGGGACTAGTATCTACGAGCAGTACTTC. This encodes CASSGGKGTSIYEQYF.

The chain uses TRBV28 and TRBJ1-5; D unclear. Germline CDR1 MDHEN, CDR2 SYDVKM. V was shortened by 5 bases and J by 5 bases, with 16 bases between the two germline ends. This CDR3 spans 15 amino acids. As DNA, the CDR3 is TGTGCCAGCAGTACCCCGGGCAGTCGGGATCAGCCCCAGCATTTT. It is translated as CASSTPGSRDQPQHF.

This chain links TRBV2 with TRBJ2-2; no clear D gene. CDR1 is SNHLY and CDR2 is FYNNEI in the germline V gene. V was shortened by 7 bases and J by 7 bases, with 13 bases between the two germline ends. The CDR3 contains 13 residues. The CDR3 loop reads CASTPNWSGELFF. The CDR3 DNA reads as TGTGCCAGCACCCCGAACTGGAGCGGGGAGCTGTTTTTT.

The genes are TRBV28 and TRBJ1-2, with 8 bases aligning to TRBD1. The CDR3 length is 20 residues. Germline values: CDR1 MDHEN, CDR2 SYDVKM. Losses at the gene ends were 6 bases for V and 8 bases for J; bases not matched to a gene: 29. The CDR3 DNA follows: TGTGCCAGCAGGATCTCCGGGACAGGCAATTATGCCCGGTCTGGTGGGGGCTACACCTTC. As protein: CASRISGTGNYARSGGGYTF.

The V gene is TRBV27, the J gene TRBJ1-2, with D unclear. V was cut by 3 bases and J by 0 bases, with 8 bases left in between. The germline gives CDR1 MNHEY, CDR2 SMNVEV (reference sequence). CDR3 length: 14 amino acids. For the CDR3, the DNA is TGTGCCAGCAGTTTTGTGGGGTCTAACTATGGCTACACCTTC. Amino acids: CASSFVGSNYGYTF.

CDR3 in DNA: TGTGCCAGCAGCATATCGACAGGGAGGGACACTGAAGCTTTCTTT. It specifies CASSISTGRDTEAFF. V usage is TRBV9 and J usage is TRBJ1-1; 7 nucleotides line up with TRBD1. Germline assignment: CDR1 SGDLS and CDR2 YYNGEE. V shed 4 bases, J shed 3 bases, and the junction held 9 bases outside the gene matches. The CDR3 is made up of 15 amino acids. The full variable domain, with the rest looked up from reference TRBV9 and TRBJ1-1, is DSGVTQTPKHLITATGQRVTLRCSPRSGDLSVYWYQQSLDQGLQFLIQYYNGEERAKGNILERFSAQQFPDLHSELNLSSLELGDSALYFCASSISTGRDTEAFFGQGTRLTVV.

The chain uses TRBV7-6 and TRBJ2-3, with a weak D call TRBD1 (6 bases). This CDR3 is 15 amino acids long. The germline CDR1 and CDR2 sequences are SGHVS and FNYEAQ. The V end was cut by 2 bases, the J end by 2 bases, with 11 bases between. The CDR3 DNA reads as TGTGCCAGCAGCTTACTGGACAGTTTCACAGATACGCAGTATTTT. Encoded protein: CASSLLDSFTDTQYF.

The chain has TRBV29-1 and TRBJ1-1, with 9 bases matching TRBD1. With V trimmed by 5 bases and J by 2 bases, 6 bases remained unmatched. Germline V gene lookup returns CDR1 SQVTM and CDR2 ANQGSEA. CDR3 length: 14 residues. CDR3 nucleotides: TGCAGCGTTACCGGGACAGGGATTAACACTGAAGCTTTCTTT. This translates into CSVTGTGINTEAFF.

In its sample, this clone was seen a few times. The chain links TRBV14 to TRBJ2-2; D call uncertain. Trimming removed 2 bases at V and 2 bases at J, with 3 bases between. Germline loops: CDR1 SGHDN, CDR2 FVKESK. The CDR3 consists of 13 residues. The CDR3 DNA follows: TGTGCCAGCAGCCAAATTAACACCGGGGAGCTGTTTTTT. Protein product: CASSQINTGELFF.

The V call is TRBV6-5, the J call TRBJ1-2, with TRBD1 matching over 7 bases. The CDR3 spans 14 residues. Germline V gene sequence: CDR1 MNHEY, CDR2 SVGAGI. Losses at the gene ends were 6 bases for V and 3 bases for J; bases not matched to a gene: 7. CDR3 in amino acids: CASSSGGTDYGYTF. CDR3 nucleotides: TGTGCCAGCAGCTCGGGCGGGACAGACTATGGCTACACCTTC.

The chain joins TRBV7-8 to TRBJ1-5, with D uncertain. The germline V gene has CDR1 SGHVS and CDR2 FQNEAQ. V was pared by 5 bases and J by 3 bases, with 5 bases between. CDR3 length: 12 residues. The CDR3 nucleotides are TGTGCCAGCAGCCATAACAATCAGCCCCAGCATTTT. It is translated as CASSHNNQPQHF.

The chain is built from TRBV12-3 or TRBV12-4 and TRBJ1-1; D is unclear. Trimming stripped 4 bases from V and 4 bases from J, with 7 bases between. This CDR3 region has 12 residues. This CDR3 is CASSSIGTEAFF. CDR3 bases: TGTGCCAGCAGTTCAATAGGCACTGAAGCTTTCTTT.

The chain employs TRBV7-3 and TRBJ2-2; the D is unclear. Germline V CDR1 and CDR2: SGHTA, FQGTGA. V lost 3 bases, J lost 4 bases, and 9 bases lay in between. The CDR3 totals 14 residues. The CDR3 nucleotides read TGTGCCAGCAGCTTTAACAAAGCCACCGGGGAGCTGTTTTTT. This translates into CASSFNKATGELFF.

The rearrangement links TRBV20-1 to TRBJ1-1; perhaps TRBD1 as D (5 bases). Germline V gene sequence: CDR1 DFQATT, CDR2 SNEGSKA (reference sequence). The CDR3 runs to 10 residues. Trimming took off 5 bases at V and 6 bases at J, with 7 bases between the two ends. Written as DNA, the CDR3 is TGCAGTGCTGCGGGGGCTGAAGCTTTCTTT. Translating it yields CSAAGAEAFF.

The table lists this clone with a count of one. This chain links TRBV15 with TRBJ2-3; 8 bases are a match to TRBD2. V lost 0 bases to trimming and J lost 4 bases; unmatched junction nucleotides: 3. Per the germline V gene, CDR1 is LNHNV and CDR2 is YYDKDF (reference sequence). The CDR3 has 15 amino acids. CDR3 coding DNA: TGTGCCACCAGCAGAGATACGGGGGGGCCAGATACGCAGTATTTT. The encoded protein is CATSRDTGGPDTQYF. The variable domain in full, with the rest retrieved from reference TRBV15 and TRBJ2-3, is DAMVIQNPRYQVTQFGKPVTLSCSQTLNHNVMYWYQQKSSQAPKLLFHYYDKDFNNEADTPDNFQSRRPNTSFCFLDIRSPGLGDTAMYLCATSRDTGGPDTQYFGPGTRLTVL.

V gene TRBV6-5 combines with J gene TRBJ1-1, with D possibly being TRBD1 (5 bases). This CDR3 is 15 amino acids long. V was shortened by 5 bases and J by 0 bases, with 13 bases between the two germline ends. The V gene's germline CDR1 is MNHEY and CDR2 SVGAGI. The CDR3: CASSPSQGVNTEAFF. CDR3 nucleotides: TGTGCCAGCAGTCCAAGCCAGGGCGTGAACACTGAAGCTTTCTTT.

The gene calls are TRBV27 and TRBJ2-3; D perhaps matches TRBD2 (7 bases). There are 17 residues in the CDR3. Germline V gene sequence: CDR1 MNHEY, CDR2 SMNVEV (reference sequence). V lost 4 bases to trimming and J lost 4 bases, with 21 bases between them. The CDR3 region is CASSSTGSAGRADTQYF. As DNA, the CDR3 is TGTGCCAGCAGTTCCACAGGGAGTGCGGGGAGGGCAGATACGCAGTATTTT.

The chain joins TRBV7-3 to TRBJ1-1; tentative D call: TRBD1 (5 bases). The V end lost 2 bases, the J end lost 7 bases, and 11 bases lay between the germline ends. Germline V gives CDR1 SGHTA, CDR2 FQGTGA. The CDR3 consists of 13 residues. CDR3 in DNA: TGTGCCAGCAGCTTAGGGGCGGGGAATGAAGCTTTCTTT. As protein: CASSLGAGNEAFF.

The chain carries TRBV5-1 and TRBJ2-4; 7 positions agree with TRBD1. V shed 0 bases, J shed 0 bases, and the junction held 12 bases outside the gene matches. Germline CDR1 is SGHRS and CDR2 is YFSETQ. The CDR3 spans 19 residues. DNA for the CDR3: TGCGCCAGCAGCTTGGGGACAGGCCCGCGCCCTTTAGCCAAAAACATTCAGTACTTC. Its protein product is CASSLGTGPRPLAKNIQYF.

The genes are TRBV30 and TRBJ1-6, with D maybe TRBD1 (5 bases). Trimming stripped 7 bases from V and 0 bases from J, with 13 bases between. This CDR3 is built from 15 residues. Germline-derived CDR1 and CDR2 are GTSNPN and SVGIG (reference sequence). CDR3 sequence reads: CASGSGSSYNSPLHF. The CDR3 DNA is TGTGCCTCAGGGTCCGGGAGCTCCTATAATTCACCCCTCCACTTT.

The chain combines TRBV7-9 with TRBJ1-5; unclear D gene. The CDR3 length is 13 residues. CDR1 and CDR2 (germline): SEHNR, FQNEAQ (reference sequence). Deletions cut 3 bases from V and 5 bases from J, with 8 bases between. Here the CDR3 reads CASSFSSDQPQHF. CDR3 DNA sequence: TGTGCCAGCAGCTTTTCATCAGATCAGCCCCAGCATTTT. Based on the CDR3 plus reference TRBV7-9 and TRBJ1-5, the full variable domain is DTGVSQNPRHKITKRGQNVTFRCDPISEHNRLYWYRQTLGQGPEFLTYFQNEAQLEKSRLLSDRFSAERPKGSFSTLEIQRTEQGDSAMYLCASSFSSDQPQHFGDGTRLSIL.

This clone was detected only once. CDR3 DNA sequence: TGTGCCAGCAGTTTATTCAGGGGCTCTGGAAACACCATATATTTT. Translated: CASSLFRGSGNTIYF. The gene calls are TRBV28 and TRBJ1-3, with D tentatively TRBD1 (6 bases). Deletions cut 1 base from V and 0 bases from J, with 7 bases between. The CDR3 spans 15 residues. Per germline, CDR1 MDHEN and CDR2 SYDVKM. Combining the CDR3 with reference TRBV28 and TRBJ1-3 gives the whole variable domain DVKVTQSSRYLVKRTGEKVFLECVQDMDHENMFWYRQDPGLGLRLIYFSYDVKMKEKGDIPEGYSVSREKKERFSLILESASTNQTSMYLCASSLFRGSGNTIYFGEGSWLTVV.

The chain is built from TRBV6-5 and TRBJ1-2, with D tentatively TRBD1 (5 bases). Looked up from germline, CDR1 is MNHEY and CDR2 is SVGAGI. V lost 2 bases, J lost 1 base, and 11 bases lay in between. This CDR3 has 15 amino acids. CDR3 bases: TGTGCCAGCAGTTACGGAGTCGGGGGTAACTATGGCTACACCTTC. Translation: CASSYGVGGNYGYTF.

In nucleotides, the CDR3 is TGTGCCAGCAGCCAAGTATTCAACTATGGCTACACCTTC. It is translated as CASSQVFNYGYTF. The chain uses TRBV14 and TRBJ1-2; D unclear. The V end was cut by 1 base, the J end by 2 bases, with 5 bases between. The CDR3 contains 13 residues. The germline CDR1 and CDR2 sequences are SGHDN and FVKESK.

The rearrangement joins TRBV7-9 to TRBJ1-2; TRBD1 matches at 12 bases. Germline V gene data show CDR1 as SEHNR and CDR2 as FQNEAQ (reference sequence). The CDR3 has 17 amino acids. V lost 4 bases, J lost 4 bases, and 10 bases stayed unmatched. The CDR3 DNA is TGTGCCAGCAGCTCCGGGACAGGGGGCGAATCCTTCTATGGCTACACCTTC. It encodes CASSSGTGGESFYGYTF. The full variable domain, with the rest looked up from reference TRBV7-9 and TRBJ1-2, is DTGVSQNPRHKITKRGQNVTFRCDPISEHNRLYWYRQTLGQGPEFLTYFQNEAQLEKSRLLSDRFSAERPKGSFSTLEIQRTEQGDSAMYLCASSSGTGGESFYGYTFGSGTRLTVV.

About this clone: The sample has other DNA sequences that encode this CDR3 too. This rearrangement joins TRBV6-1 to TRBJ1-5; D unclear. V was shortened by 0 bases and J by 4 bases, with 10 bases between the two germline ends. CDR1 is MNHNS, CDR2 SASEGT, per germline. There are 15 residues in the CDR3. For the CDR3, the DNA is TGTGCCAGCAGTGAAGCAGGGCAACAGAATCAGCCCCAGCATTTT. Translating gives CASSEAGQQNQPQHF.

The chain links TRBV27 to TRBJ1-5, with D hard to call. Germline V lookup: CDR1 MNHEY, CDR2 SMNVEV (reference sequence). Trimming took 1 base from V and 2 from J, leaving 6 bases between them. The CDR3 spans 14 residues. The DNA of the CDR3 is TGTGCCAGCAGTTTATGGGCGGGCAATCAGCCCCAGCATTTT. It yields the protein CASSLWAGNQPQHF.

J is TRBJ1-2 and V is TRBV24-1; no definite D call. The CDR3 loop spans 15 amino acids. Germline V gene sequence: CDR1 KGHDR, CDR2 SFDVKD. The V gene lost 5 bases and the J gene lost 0 bases, with 12 bases spanning the gap. CDR3 coding DNA: TGTGCCACCAGTGGGACGGACTATCCTAACTATGGCTACACCTTC. It specifies CATSGTDYPNYGYTF.

This clone has only a few counts. The rearrangement joins TRBV19 to TRBJ2-7, with no clear D. Germline loops: CDR1 LNHDA, CDR2 SQIVND (reference sequence). This CDR3 has 14 residues. The V and J ends lost 3 bases and 2 bases respectively, with 11 bases between them. CDR3 in DNA: TGTGCCAGTAGTATGACCGCGGCCACCTACGAGCAGTACTTC. Its translation: CASSMTAATYEQYF.

This clone was observed a few times. The CDR3 here is CASSPRDSYEQYF. For the CDR3, the DNA is TGCGCCAGCAGCCCAAGGGACAGCTACGAGCAGTACTTC. This rearrangement joins TRBV5-1 to TRBJ2-7; TRBD1 matches 7 bases. CDR1 SGHRS and CDR2 YFSETQ come from the germline V gene. The V and J ends lost 4 bases and 3 bases, in that order; junction bases with no gene match: 4. This CDR3 has 13 residues.